This T cell receptor (beta chain) appears in the sequencing data of a study of cytomegalovirus exposure and HLA in healthy donors. As for the study in general: A preliminary data release comprised 80 million to 95 million unique TCRs obtained from HLA-typed donors.

Overall study results and limits: Reported findings show TCR beta sequences accurately forecast HLA-A and HLA-B alleles in most subjects. A previous analysis found most TCR beta V segments productive roughly 87% or roughly 30% of the time. An assumption of roughly uniform sequencing depth across donors underlay the presence/absence analyses.

Primers included in the PCR were 60 Vbeta and 13 Jbeta primers. Some clones are missing from TCRdb's copy, which holds only in-frame ones; the method was immunoSEQ multiplex PCR. The sample yields roughly 110,000 clones, about 78% seen once. This clone came up a few times. Its antigen remains unknown. The source material was PBMCs. The TCR originated in a woman aged 30 to 39 in good health and CMV-seropositive.

The CDR3 loop is CAISESIDRGRDNEKLFF. The CDR3, as DNA: TGTGCCATCAGTGAATCGATCGACAGGGGGCGGGATAATGAAAAACTGTTTTTT. The chain has TRBV10-3 and TRBJ1-4; 10 nucleotides line up with TRBD1. The CDR3 has 18 amino acids. With 3 bases clipped from V and 4 bases from J, the junction kept 11 bases outside the gene matches. Germline CDR1 and CDR2: ENHRY and SYGVKD.